This is a list of T cell receptor beta chains from one sample in a study of metastatic and nonmetastatic thyroid tumors. TCRdb redid the clone calls on the PCR reads using MiXCR. The sample contains roughly 40,000 clones, less than 20% of which appear only once. Specimen: blood. The receptor set was obtained from a female donor with papillary thyroid cancer or a benign thyroid nodule (not recorded which). Some clones in this sample may be carry-over from other donors' samples. CDR3s include the opening cysteine and the closing phenylalanine or tryptophan. D genes are given only for firm matches. Part of the rows lack a size; the others show once, few, many or a class for expanded clones.

d_gene | abundance | j_gene | v_gene | CDR3nt | CDR3aa
TRBD1 | many | TRBJ1-2 | TRBV20-1 | TGCAGTGCTAGAGCGCCGGGACAGGGGGCGTTGGGGCCCTATGGCTACACCTTC | CSARAPGQGALGPYGYTF
TRBD2 | NA | TRBJ2-3 | TRBV4-3 | TGCGCCAGCAGCCAAGCGGGACTAGCGGGAGATACGCAGTATTTT | CASSQAGLAGDTQYF
NA | NA | TRBJ2-2 | TRBV30 | TGTGCCTGGCGGAGGAGGGGGGGAGGCACCGGGGAGCTGTTTTTT | CAWRRRGGGTGELFF
TRBD1 | many | TRBJ1-6 | TRBV2 | TGTGCCAGCAGTTATCGGACAGGGTGGCGGAATTCACCCCTCCACTTT | CASSYRTGWRNSPLHF
NA | NA | TRBJ1-5 | TRBV7-8 | TGTGCCAGCATCTTGGGCCCGACATGGGGCGGCCAGCCCCAGCATTTT | CASILGPTWGGQPQHF
NA | many | TRBJ1-5 | TRBV7-8 | TGTGCCAGCAGCCCGGGGGGGGGCAATCAGCCCCAGCATTTT | CASSPGGGNQPQHF
TRBD1 | many | TRBJ1-1 | TRBV3-1 | TGTGCCAGCAGCAAACAGGGGGCGGGTGAAGCTTTCTTT | CASSKQGAGEAFF
NA | many | TRBJ2-3 | TRBV5-1 | TGCGCCAGCAGCCCCTCAGCGGGTGATACGCAGTATTTT | CASSPSAGDTQYF
NA | many | TRBJ1-6 | TRBV11-1 | TGTGCCAGGAGACAGAGCTATAATTCACCCCTCCACTTT | CARRQSYNSPLHF
NA | many | TRBJ2-5 | TRBV7-9 | TGTGCCAGCAGCCCACAGAGAGAGACCCAGTACTTC | CASSPQRETQYF
TRBD2 | many | TRBJ2-2 | TRBV19 | TGTGCCAGTAGTGGACTAGCGTCGAACACCGGGGAGCTGTTTTTT | CASSGLASNTGELFF
NA | many | TRBJ1-2 | TRBV20-1 | TGCAGTGCTAGGGATCCCTATGGCTACACCTTC | CSARDPYGYTF
NA | medium-sized | TRBJ2-7 | TRBV30 | TGTGCCTGGAGTGTACAACGAGTGGGCAACTACTTC | CAWSVQRVGNYF
NA | many | TRBJ2-1 | TRBV5-1 | TGCGCCAGCAGCTTGGGGACAATTCGAAAGTCCTACAATGAGCAGTTCTTC | CASSLGTIRKSYNEQFF
NA | many | TRBJ1-1 | TRBV6-5 | TGTGCCAGCAGTTACTCGCCGGACAGCCAAGCTTTCTTT | CASSYSPDSQAFF
NA | many | TRBJ1-5 | TRBV19 | TGTGCCAGTAGTATAGAGGGAGGGGGGGGTTGGCAGCCCCAGCATTTT | CASSIEGGGGWQPQHF
TRBD2 | NA | TRBJ2-2 | TRBV20-1 | TGCAGTGCTAGAGGTGGCGGGAGTAACACCGGGGAGCTGTTTTTT | CSARGGGSNTGELFF
NA | many | TRBJ1-2 | TRBV7-2 | TGTGCCAGCAGCTTATCGGGGGGCGAGTTCGGCTATGGCTACACCTTC | CASSLSGGEFGYGYTF
NA | NA | TRBJ1-1 | TRBV5-1 | TGCGCCAGCAGATTGACCCCAATCACCGGGGTGCGGACTGAAGCTTTCTTT | CASRLTPITGVRTEAFF
NA | few | TRBJ2-3 | TRBV28 | TGTGCCAGCAGTTCCCAAACACGCGGTGAAATCGGTTATACGCAGTATTTT | CASSSQTRGEIGYTQYF
NA | many | TRBJ2-2 | TRBV7-9 | TGTGCCAGTACGTTGGGGAACACCGGGGAGCTGTTTTTT | CASTLGNTGELFF
NA | NA | TRBJ1-1 | TRBV20-1 | TGCAGAATTGGGCTCGCCGGGGCTGGGTTGGCTTTCTTT | CRIGLAGAGLAFF
TRBD2 | many | TRBJ2-3 | TRBV20-1 | TGCAGTGCAATCCCCGCACTAGCGGGAGGTATAGATACGCAGTATTTT | CSAIPALAGGIDTQYF
NA | many | TRBJ1-6 | TRBV3-1 | TGTGCCAGCAGCGCCCCCGACAGGTTCTCACCCCTCCACTTT | CASSAPDRFSPLHF